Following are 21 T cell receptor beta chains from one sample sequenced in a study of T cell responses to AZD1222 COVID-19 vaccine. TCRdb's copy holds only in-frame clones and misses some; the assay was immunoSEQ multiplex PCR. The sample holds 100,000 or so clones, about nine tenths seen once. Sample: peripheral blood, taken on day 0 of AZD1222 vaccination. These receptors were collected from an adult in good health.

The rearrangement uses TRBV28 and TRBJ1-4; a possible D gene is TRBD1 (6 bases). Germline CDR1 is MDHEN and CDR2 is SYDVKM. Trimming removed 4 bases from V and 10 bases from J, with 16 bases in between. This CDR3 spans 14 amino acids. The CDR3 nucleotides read TGTGCCAGCAGTTCCCTACAGGGTCGGTTAAAACTGTTTTTT. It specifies CASSSLQGRLKLFF.

CDR3 residues: CASSPQTPGTGSEAFF. CDR3 in DNA: TGTGCCAGCTCACCGCAGACGCCAGGGACAGGGAGTGAAGCTTTCTTT. The rearrangement joins TRBV18 to TRBJ1-1; 9 bases are shared with TRBD1. The CDR3 totals 16 residues. The germline V gene encodes CDR1 KGHSH and CDR2 LQKENI. Losses at the gene ends were 3 bases for V and 7 bases for J; bases not matched to a gene: 12.

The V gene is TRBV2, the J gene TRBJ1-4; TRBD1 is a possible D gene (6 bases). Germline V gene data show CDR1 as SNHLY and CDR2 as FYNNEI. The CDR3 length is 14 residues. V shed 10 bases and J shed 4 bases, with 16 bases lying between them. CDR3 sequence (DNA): TGTGCCACCTACCCCGACAGGAATAATGAAAAACTGTTTTTT. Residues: CATYPDRNNEKLFF.

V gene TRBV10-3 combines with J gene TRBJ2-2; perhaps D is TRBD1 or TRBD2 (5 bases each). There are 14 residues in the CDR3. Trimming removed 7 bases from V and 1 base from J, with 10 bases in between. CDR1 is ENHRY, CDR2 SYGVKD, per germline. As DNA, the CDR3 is TGTGCCATCAAAGTTGGGGGGAACACCGGGGAGCTGTTTTTT. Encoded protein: CAIKVGGNTGELFF.

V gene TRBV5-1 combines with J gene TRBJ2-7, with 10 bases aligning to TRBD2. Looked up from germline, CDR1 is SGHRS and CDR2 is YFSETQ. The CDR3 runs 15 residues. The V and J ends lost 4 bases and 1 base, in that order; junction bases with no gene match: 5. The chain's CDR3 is CASSDQRGGSYEQYF. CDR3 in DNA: TGCGCCAGCAGCGACCAGCGGGGGGGATCCTACGAGCAGTACTTC.

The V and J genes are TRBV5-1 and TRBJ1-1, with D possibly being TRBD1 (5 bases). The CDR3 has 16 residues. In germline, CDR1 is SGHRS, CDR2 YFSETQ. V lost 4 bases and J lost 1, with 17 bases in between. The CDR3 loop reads CASSAEPGMGNTEAFF. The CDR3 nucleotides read TGCGCCAGCAGCGCGGAACCAGGGATGGGGAACACTGAAGCTTTCTTT.

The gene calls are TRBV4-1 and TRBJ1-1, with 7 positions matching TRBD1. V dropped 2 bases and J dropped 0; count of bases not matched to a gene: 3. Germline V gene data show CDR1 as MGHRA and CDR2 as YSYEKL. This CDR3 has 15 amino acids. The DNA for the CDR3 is TGCGCCAGCAGCCAAAGGACAGGACTGAACACTGAAGCTTTCTTT. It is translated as CASSQRTGLNTEAFF.

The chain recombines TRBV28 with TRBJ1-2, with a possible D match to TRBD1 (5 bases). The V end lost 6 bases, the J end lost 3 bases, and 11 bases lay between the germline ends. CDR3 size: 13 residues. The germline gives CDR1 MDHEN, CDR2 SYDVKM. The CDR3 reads CASSKTVDYGYTF. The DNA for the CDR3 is TGTGCCAGCAGCAAGACAGTGGACTATGGCTACACCTTC.

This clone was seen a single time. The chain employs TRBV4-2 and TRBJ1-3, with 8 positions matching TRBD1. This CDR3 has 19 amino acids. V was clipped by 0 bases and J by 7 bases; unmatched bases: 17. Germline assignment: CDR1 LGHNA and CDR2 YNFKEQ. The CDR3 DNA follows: TGTGCCAGCAGCCAAGATCTTTGGGCAGGGGGCCCCCAAGGGAACACCATATATTTT. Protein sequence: CASSQDLWAGGPQGNTIYF.

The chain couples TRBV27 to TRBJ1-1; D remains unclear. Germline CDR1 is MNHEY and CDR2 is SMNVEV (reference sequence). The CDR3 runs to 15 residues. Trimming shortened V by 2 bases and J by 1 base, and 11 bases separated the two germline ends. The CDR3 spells CASSLSTRPNTEAFF. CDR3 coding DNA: TGTGCCAGCAGTTTAAGCACGCGTCCGAACACTGAAGCTTTCTTT.

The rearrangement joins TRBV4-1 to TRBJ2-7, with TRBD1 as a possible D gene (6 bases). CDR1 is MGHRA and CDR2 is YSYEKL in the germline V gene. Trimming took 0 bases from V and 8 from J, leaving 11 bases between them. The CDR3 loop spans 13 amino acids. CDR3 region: CASSQDRWGQQYF. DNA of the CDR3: TGCGCCAGCAGCCAAGATAGGTGGGGGCAGCAGTACTTC.

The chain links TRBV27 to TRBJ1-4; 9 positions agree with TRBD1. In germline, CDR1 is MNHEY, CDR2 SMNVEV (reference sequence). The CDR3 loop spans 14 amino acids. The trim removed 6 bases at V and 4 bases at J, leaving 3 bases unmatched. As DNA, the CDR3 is TGTGCCAGCAGCCCGGACAGGGGTAATGAAAAACTGTTTTTT. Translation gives CASSPDRGNEKLFF. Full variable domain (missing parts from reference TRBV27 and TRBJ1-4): EAQVTQNPRYLITVTGKKLTVTCSQNMNHEYMSWYRQDPGLGLRQIYYSMNVEVTDKGDVPEGYKVSRKEKRNFPLILESPSPNQTSLYFCASSPDRGNEKLFFGSGTQLSVL.

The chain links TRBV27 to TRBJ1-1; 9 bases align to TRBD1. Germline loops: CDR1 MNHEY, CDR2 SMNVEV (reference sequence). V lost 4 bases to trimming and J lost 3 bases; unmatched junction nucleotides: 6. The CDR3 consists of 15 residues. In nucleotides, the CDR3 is TGTGCCAGCAGTTCCGGGACAGGGATCGACACTGAAGCTTTCTTT. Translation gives CASSSGTGIDTEAFF.

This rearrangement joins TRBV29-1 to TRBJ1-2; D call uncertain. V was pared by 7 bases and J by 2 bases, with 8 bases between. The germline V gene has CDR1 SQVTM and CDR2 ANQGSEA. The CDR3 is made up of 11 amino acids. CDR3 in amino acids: CSARINYGYTF. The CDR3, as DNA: TGCAGCGCCCGGATAAACTATGGCTACACCTTC.

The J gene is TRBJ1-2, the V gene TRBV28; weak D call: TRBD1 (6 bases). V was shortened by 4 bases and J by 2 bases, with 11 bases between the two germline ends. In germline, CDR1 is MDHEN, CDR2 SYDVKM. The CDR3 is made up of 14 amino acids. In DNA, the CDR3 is TGTGCCAGCAGTTCGACAGGCTCGAACTATGGCTACACCTTC. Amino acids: CASSSTGSNYGYTF.

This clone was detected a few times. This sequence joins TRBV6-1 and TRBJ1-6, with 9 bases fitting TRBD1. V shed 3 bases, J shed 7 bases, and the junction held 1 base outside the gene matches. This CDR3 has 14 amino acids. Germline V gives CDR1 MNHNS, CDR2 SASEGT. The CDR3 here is CASSDGTGNSPLHF. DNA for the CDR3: TGTGCCAGCAGTGATGGGACAGGGAATTCACCCCTCCACTTT.

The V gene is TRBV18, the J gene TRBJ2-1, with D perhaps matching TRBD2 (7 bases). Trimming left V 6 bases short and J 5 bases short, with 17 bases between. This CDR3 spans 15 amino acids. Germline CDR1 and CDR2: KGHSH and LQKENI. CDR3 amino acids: CASSPSGGDDNEQFF. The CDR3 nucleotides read TGTGCCAGCTCCCCTTCGGGGGGCGATGACAATGAGCAGTTCTTC.

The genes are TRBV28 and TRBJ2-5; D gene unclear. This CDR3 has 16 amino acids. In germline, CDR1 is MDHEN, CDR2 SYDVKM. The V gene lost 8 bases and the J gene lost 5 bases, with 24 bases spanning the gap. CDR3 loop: CASDASRDRHRETQYF. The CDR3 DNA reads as TGTGCCAGCGACGCTTCACGTGACCGCCATCGGGAGACCCAGTACTTC.

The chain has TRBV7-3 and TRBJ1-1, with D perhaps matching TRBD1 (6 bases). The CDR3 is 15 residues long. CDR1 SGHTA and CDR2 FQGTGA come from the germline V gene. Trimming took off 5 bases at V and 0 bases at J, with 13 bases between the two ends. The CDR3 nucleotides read TGTGCCAGCAGCGCGACGGGACACCTGAACACTGAAGCTTTCTTT. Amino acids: CASSATGHLNTEAFF.

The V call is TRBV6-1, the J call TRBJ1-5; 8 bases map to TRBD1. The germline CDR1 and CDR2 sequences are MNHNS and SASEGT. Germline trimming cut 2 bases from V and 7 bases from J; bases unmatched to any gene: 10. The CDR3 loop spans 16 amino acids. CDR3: CASSEPIQGASQPQHF. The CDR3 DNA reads TGTGCCAGCAGTGAACCTATTCAGGGGGCGAGCCAGCCCCAGCATTTT.

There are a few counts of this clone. The CDR3 DNA sequence: TGTGCCAGCAGCCAAATAAGAGGGGGCTACGAGCAGTACTTC. Its protein product is CASSQIRGGYEQYF. This sequence joins TRBV3-1 (or the pseudogene TRBV3-2) and TRBJ2-7; D might be TRBD1 (6 bases). V was pared by 2 bases and J by 3 bases, with 11 bases between. This CDR3 has 14 residues. Germline assignment: CDR1 LGHDT and CDR2 YNNKEL (reference sequence).